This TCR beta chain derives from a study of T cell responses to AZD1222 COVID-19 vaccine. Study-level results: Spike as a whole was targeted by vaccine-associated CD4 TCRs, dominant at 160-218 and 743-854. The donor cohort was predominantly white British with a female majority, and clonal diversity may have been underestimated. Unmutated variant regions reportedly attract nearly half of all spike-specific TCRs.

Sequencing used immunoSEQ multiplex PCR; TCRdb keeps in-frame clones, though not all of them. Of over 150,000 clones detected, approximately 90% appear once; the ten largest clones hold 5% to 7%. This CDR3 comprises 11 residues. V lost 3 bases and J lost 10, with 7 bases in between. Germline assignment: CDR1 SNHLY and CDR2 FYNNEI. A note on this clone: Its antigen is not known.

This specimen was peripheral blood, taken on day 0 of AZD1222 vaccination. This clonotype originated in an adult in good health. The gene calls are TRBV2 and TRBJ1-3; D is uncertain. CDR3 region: CASSDAGTIYF. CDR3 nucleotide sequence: TGTGCCAGCAGTGATGCGGGGACCATATATTTT.